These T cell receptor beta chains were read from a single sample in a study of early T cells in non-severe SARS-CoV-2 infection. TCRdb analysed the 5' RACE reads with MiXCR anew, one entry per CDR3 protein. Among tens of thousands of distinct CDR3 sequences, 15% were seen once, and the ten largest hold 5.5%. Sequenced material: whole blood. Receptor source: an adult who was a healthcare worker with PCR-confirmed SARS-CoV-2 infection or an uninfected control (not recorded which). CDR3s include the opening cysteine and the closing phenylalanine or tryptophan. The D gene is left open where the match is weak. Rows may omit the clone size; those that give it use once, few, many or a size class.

TGCAGTGCTAGAGATTACGGACTAGCGGGCCATTTATATCAGTATTTT,CSARDYGLAGHLYQYF,TRBV20-1,TRBD2,TRBJ2-3,few
TGTGCCAGCAGCGTCGGACTAGCGGGAGATAGTGAGCAGTTCTTC,CASSVGLAGDSEQFF,TRBV9,TRBD2,TRBJ2-1,-
TGTGCCAGCAGCCAGGGGCAGGGAGACGGCTACACCTTC,CASSQGQGDGYTF,TRBV3-1,-,TRBJ1-2,few
TGTGTCAGCAGCTCCCCCGGACAGCTATATGGCTACACCTTC,CVSSSPGQLYGYTF,TRBV7-2,-,TRBJ1-2,few
TGTGCCAGCAGCCATAGTGGCCCCTCCAATGAGCAGTTCTTC,CASSHSGPSNEQFF,TRBV3-1,-,TRBJ2-1,few
TGCGCCAGCAGTCAATCCCCGGGAGCAGATACGCAGTATTTT,CASSQSPGADTQYF,TRBV23-1,-,TRBJ2-3,few
TGTGCCAGCAGTCCAGGAAGATACGAGCAGTACTTC,CASSPGRYEQYF,TRBV12-3/TRBV12-4,-,TRBJ2-7,few
TGTGCCAGCAGCTTAGGAGTTCCCCCGGATACGCAGTATTTT,CASSLGVPPDTQYF,TRBV7-3,-,TRBJ2-3,-
TGTGCCAGCAGCTTCGCGGACAGGCCTGAAGCTTTCTTT,CASSFADRPEAFF,TRBV7-8,TRBD1,TRBJ1-1,-
TGTGCCAGCAGCTTGGCGGGACGGGACTGGCAGCCCCAGCATTTT,CASSLAGRDWQPQHF,TRBV5-6,-,TRBJ1-5,-
TGTGCCAGTCTTACGATAGCCGTCCGCACTGAAGCTTTCTTT,CASLTIAVRTEAFF,TRBV28,-,TRBJ1-1,-
TGCAGTGCTAGGGCCCCGGGACCATGGTACGAGCAGTACTTC,CSARAPGPWYEQYF,TRBV20-1,-,TRBJ2-7,few
TGTGCCAGCAGCTTAGATTCGTTATACAATGAGCAGTTCTTC,CASSLDSLYNEQFF,TRBV7-2,-,TRBJ2-1,-
TGTGCCAGCTCACCACTTTCGAGGACCAGGGGAGATACGCAGTATTTT,CASSPLSRTRGDTQYF,TRBV18,-,TRBJ2-3,few
TGTGCCAGCGGGCCCACCGAGGGACCGGATCAGCCCCAGCATTTT,CASGPTEGPDQPQHF,TRBV6-5,-,TRBJ1-5,few
TGCAGTGCTAGAGGACCTACCTCCTACGAGCAGTACTTC,CSARGPTSYEQYF,TRBV20-1,-,TRBJ2-7,-
TGTGCCAGCAGCTTGGCCAGCTCCTATAATTCACCCCTCCACTTT,CASSLASSYNSPLHF,TRBV5-5,-,TRBJ1-6,many